The rows below give T cell receptor beta chains drawn from one sample of a study of CD8+ T cells in alopecia areata. Method: immunoSEQ multiplex PCR; TCRdb's copy keeps in-frame clones and lacks some. The data contain 150,000 to 200,000 clones, nearly 60% of them singletons. The input for sequencing was CD4+ T cells sorted from blood, taken at week 24, from a patient treated with tofacitinib. The origin of the receptors is a human donor with alopecia areata. Both conserved end residues are part of each CDR3. The D gene is left open where the match is weak. The listing skips clone size in some rows; elsewhere it reads once, few, many or a size class.

>TRBV4-2|TRBJ2-3|few|.
CASSQEVRSTDTQYF
TGTGCCAGCAGCCAAGAAGTAAGGAGCACAGATACGCAGTATTTT
>TRBV29-1|TRBJ1-1|once|.
CSVKQGSRSTEAFF
TGCAGCGTCAAACAGGGTAGTAGGAGCACTGAAGCTTTCTTT
>TRBV19|TRBJ1-5|.|TRBD1
CASFSGQGRLSGQPQHF
TGTGCCAGTTTTTCTGGACAGGGGCGGTTGAGTGGCCAGCCCCAGCATTTT
>TRBV28|TRBJ1-2|few|.
CASSFFGGHYTF
TGTGCCAGCAGTTTCTTTGGGGGGCACTACACCTTC
>TRBV25-1|TRBJ2-3|few|TRBD1
CASSQNRGQGGTDTQYF
TGTGCCAGCAGCCAAAACAGGGGGCAGGGGGGCACAGATACGCAGTATTTT
>TRBV7-8|TRBJ2-7|.|.
CASSFTGRYYEQYF
TGTGCCAGCAGCTTTACAGGGCGTTATTACGAGCAGTACTTC
>TRBV5-1|TRBJ1-2|.|TRBD1
CASSPYGAGQVVLGGYTF
TGCGCCAGCAGCCCGTACGGCGCGGGACAGGTTGTTCTTGGCGGCTACACCTTC
>TRBV7-6|TRBJ2-4|.|.
CASSLEGPAVGAKNIQYF
TGTGCCAGCAGCTTAGAGGGTCCCGCCGTCGGGGCCAAAAACATTCAGTACTTC
>TRBV28|TRBJ1-2|few|.
CASSLGGRNYGYTF
TGTGCCAGCAGTTTGGGGGGAAGAAACTATGGCTACACCTTC
>TRBV7-8|TRBJ2-2|.|.
CASMIQSTNTGELFF
TGTGCCAGCATGATTCAGAGTACGAACACCGGGGAGCTGTTTTTT
>TRBV7-3|TRBJ2-5|.|TRBD2
CASRTGTSGTETQYF
TGTGCCAGCAGGACTGGGACTAGCGGGACGGAGACCCAGTACTTC
>TRBV5-6|TRBJ2-5|.|TRBD2
CASSFLPTSKETQYF
TGTGCCAGCAGCTTCCTTCCGACTAGCAAAGAGACCCAGTACTTC
>TRBV11-2|TRBJ2-2|few|TRBD1
CASSLRGDRGRTGELFF
TGTGCCAGCAGCTTAAGGGGCGACAGGGGGCGCACCGGGGAGCTGTTTTTT
>TRBV4-2|TRBJ1-2|few|.
CASSQGQGYGYTF
TGTGCCAGCAGCCAAGGGCAGGGGTATGGCTACACCTTC
>TRBV25-1|TRBJ2-5|.|.
CASSEAADWDQETQYF
TGTGCCAGCAGTGAAGCTGCGGACTGGGACCAAGAGACCCAGTACTTC
>TRBV5-1|TRBJ1-4|.|.
CASSLEQGNEKLFF
TGCGCCAGCAGCTTGGAACAGGGAAATGAAAAACTGTTTTTT
>TRBV5-4|TRBJ2-5|.|.
CASSSRGMVRETQYF
TGTGCCAGCAGCTCGCGGGGTATGGTTCGAGAGACCCAGTACTTC
>TRBV5-1|TRBJ2-3|.|TRBD2
CASSLGIAGASTDTQYF
TGCGCCAGCAGCTTGGGGATAGCGGGGGCAAGCACAGATACGCAGTATTTT
>TRBV10-2|TRBJ1-5|few|TRBD1
CASRAAGGGNQPQHF
TGCGCCAGCAGAGCAGCAGGGGGCGGCAATCAGCCCCAGCATTTT
>TRBV27|TRBJ2-5|.|TRBD1
CASSGTAQETQYF
TGTGCCAGCAGCGGGACAGCCCAAGAGACCCAGTACTTC
>TRBV27|TRBJ1-4|.|.
CASSRASSGEKLFF
TGTGCCAGCAGCCGTGCCTCTTCGGGTGAAAAACTGTTTTTT
>TRBV5-1|TRBJ2-3|.|TRBD1
CASSPGQGFTDTQYF
TGCGCCAGCAGCCCAGGACAGGGCTTCACAGATACGCAGTATTTT
>TRBV5-1|TRBJ2-1|.|TRBD2
CASSPRGTGNEQFF
TGCGCCAGCAGCCCGCGGGGGACGGGCAATGAGCAGTTCTTC
>TRBV29-1|TRBJ2-2|.|TRBD2
CSVDTSDTGELFF
TGCAGCGTTGACACTAGCGACACCGGGGAGCTGTTTTTT
>TRBV30|TRBJ1-2|.|.
CAWSVTTYGYTF
TGTGCCTGGAGTGTGACAACCTATGGCTACACCTTC
>TRBV4-3|TRBJ2-5|few|TRBD2
CASSQGVTGGETQYF
TGCGCCAGCAGCCAAGGGGTCACGGGAGGAGAGACCCAGTACTTC
>TRBV30|TRBJ2-7|.|.
CAWSDSFYEQYF
TGTGCCTGGAGTGACAGTTTCTACGAGCAGTACTTC
>TRBV28|TRBJ2-5|few|.
CASSLLKETQYF
TGTGCCAGCAGTTTACTCAAAGAGACCCAGTACTTC
>TRBV30|TRBJ1-5|few|.
CAWSVGYRSNQPQHF
TGTGCCTGGAGTGTGGGGTACAGGAGCAATCAGCCCCAGCATTTT
>TRBV5-4|TRBJ2-5|.|.
CASSREQASGETQYF
TGTGCCAGCAGCCGGGAGCAGGCGAGTGGAGAGACCCAGTACTTC
>TRBV29-1|TRBJ1-1|.|TRBD1
CSAGQGNTEAFF
TGCAGCGCTGGACAGGGGAACACTGAAGCTTTCTTT
>TRBV18|TRBJ1-2|.|TRBD1
CASSLNLDRESLGYTF
TGTGCCAGCTCACTTAACCTGGACAGGGAATCTCTTGGCTACACCTTC
>TRBV7-2|TRBJ2-3|.|TRBD2
CASSLARTSGGTDTQYF
TGTGCCAGCAGCTTAGCGCGCACTAGCGGGGGCACAGATACGCAGTATTTT
>TRBV5-1|TRBJ2-5|.|.
CASSFGGQETQYF
TGCGCCAGCAGCTTTGGGGGGCAAGAGACCCAGTACTTC
>TRBV5-1|TRBJ1-1|few|.
CASSLEPLGGTEAFF
TGCGCCAGCAGCTTGGAACCCCTCGGGGGCACTGAAGCTTTCTTT
>TRBV7-2|TRBJ2-7|.|TRBD2
CASSLASAGAYEQYF
TGTGCCAGCAGCTTAGCGTCCGCGGGGGCCTACGAGCAGTACTTC
>TRBV4-3|TRBJ1-2|.|TRBD1
CASRGGDRGSYGYTF
TGCGCCAGCAGAGGGGGGGACAGGGGTTCTTATGGCTACACCTTC
>TRBV15|TRBJ2-5|.|.
CATSRGREETQYF
TGTGCCACCAGCAGAGGCAGGGAAGAGACCCAGTACTTC
>TRBV29-1|TRBJ2-5|.|TRBD2
CSVGGGGAETQYF
TGCAGCGTTGGCGGCGGGGGGGCGGAGACCCAGTACTTC
>TRBV25-1|TRBJ2-7|.|.
CASSEFGPRRDEQYF
TGTGCCAGCAGTGAATTCGGCCCCCGGCGAGACGAGCAGTACTTC
>TRBV4-1|TRBJ2-3|.|.
CASSQGALFTDTQYF
TGCGCCAGCAGCCAAGGGGCTTTATTCACAGATACGCAGTATTTT
>TRBV7-2|TRBJ1-5|.|.
CASSAIRDLNQPQHF
TGTGCCAGCAGCGCAATCCGGGACCTCAATCAGCCCCAGCATTTT
>TRBV29-1|TRBJ1-1|.|TRBD1
CSAKTGFDTEAFF
TGCAGCGCTAAGACAGGGTTTGACACTGAAGCTTTCTTT
>TRBV29-1|TRBJ2-1|.|.
CSVLLGASYNEQFF
TGCAGCGTTCTGCTAGGGGCCTCCTACAATGAGCAGTTCTTC
>TRBV11-2|TRBJ2-5|.|.
CASSLVGGQETQYF
TGTGCCAGCAGCTTAGTAGGAGGTCAAGAGACCCAGTACTTC
>TRBV27|TRBJ2-7|few|.
CASSLSWGDSYEQYF
TGTGCCAGCAGTTTATCATGGGGAGACTCCTACGAGCAGTACTTC
>TRBV6-1|TRBJ2-1|few|TRBD2
CASSDRFQRGGYNEQFF
TGTGCCAGCAGTGACCGATTTCAGCGGGGGGGCTACAATGAGCAGTTCTTC
>TRBV13|TRBJ2-5|.|TRBD2
CASSPIAGGRQETQYF
TGTGCCAGCAGCCCGATAGCGGGGGGACGACAAGAGACCCAGTACTTC
>TRBV10-3|TRBJ2-2|.|TRBD1
CAITADRGYTGELFF
TGTGCCATCACAGCCGACAGGGGGTATACCGGGGAGCTGTTTTTT
>TRBV9|TRBJ2-1|.|.
CASSAHTPTSASVQFF
TGTGCCAGCAGCGCCCATACACCCACCAGTGCATCTGTGCAGTTCTTC